The T cell receptor (beta chain) described here comes from a study of Tregs in tolerant kidney transplant recipients. Here immunoSEQ multiplex PCR was the method, and the copy in TCRdb shows in-frame clones only, minus some. In all, the sample yields some 52,000 clones. Specimen: CD4+ T cells from blood, collected before the transplant. The receptor comes from a human donor who received a combined kidney and bone marrow transplant.

Incomplete CDR3 DNA: TGCAGTGCTCTGGTCGGCGGGGCCGCGGGACTCACAAAGGCTTCACCC. This encodes CSALVGGAAGLTKASP. The whole CDR3 is CSALVGGAAGLTKASPLHF. V and J are TRBV20-1 and TRBJ1-6, with D possibly being TRBD1 (5 bases). The read halts 3 residues ahead of the CDR3 end, with the missing end drawn from the germline J gene. This CDR3 is built from 19 residues. Per germline, CDR1 DFQATT and CDR2 SNEGSKA (reference sequence). Deletions cut 5 bases from V and 9 bases from J, with 32 bases between.